The subject of this entry is one T cell receptor beta chain. The CDR3 sequence is 15 residues long. Trimming took off 3 bases at V and 3 bases at J, with 13 bases between the two ends. Germline V gene lookup returns CDR1 LNHDA and CDR2 SQIVND (reference sequence). As processed by the authors: Reference gene primer amplification gave estimated nucleated cell counts. Assay used: immunoSEQ multiplex PCR; TCRdb lists only in-frame clones, some missing. D and trimming were read from the DNA, whereas the V and J calls and clone size are those reported in that table. Here the sample spans 150,000 to 200,000 clones, roughly 90% being singletons. The data originate from a study of blood T cell repertoires in COVID-19. Across the whole study: From the United States, Italy and Spain came samples of acute and convalescent COVID-19. From T cells, B-cell-depleted T cells, or PBMCs came the material, which was cDNA or gDNA.

The material sequenced was peripheral blood. This clonotype originated in a man in his forties or fifties with acute or convalescent COVID-19. The chain employs TRBV19 and TRBJ2-3; D unclear. The DNA of the CDR3 is TGTGCCAGTAGTATTTGGGCGAGTGAAACAGATACGCAGTATTTT. Residues: CASSIWASETDTQYF.